One sample yielded the 14 T cell receptor beta chains listed below, sequenced in a study of control samples from healthy donors and cancer patients. Some clones are missing from TCRdb's copy, which holds only in-frame ones; the method was immunoSEQ multiplex PCR. The data show about 150,000 clones, approximately 94% seen once. Sequenced input: blood. Receptors were obtained from a man aged 35-49 years in good health.

The chain links TRBV27 to TRBJ1-4; 7 bases align to TRBD1. V lost 8 bases and J lost 5; bases outside the gene matches: 11. CDR1 and CDR2 from the germline V gene are MNHEY and SMNVEV (reference sequence). This CDR3 comprises 15 residues. Here the CDR3 reads CASGSGDRPNEKLFF. CDR3 DNA: TGTGCCAGCGGATCCGGGGACAGACCAAATGAAAAACTGTTTTTT.

The chain carries TRBV28 and TRBJ1-4; possible D gene TRBD1, 5 bases. CDR3 length equals 14 residues. Trimming cost V 6 bases and J 5 bases, with 13 bases left between them. Germline CDR1 reads MDHEN; CDR2 reads SYDVKM. The CDR3 bases are TGTGCCAGCAGGCCCGCGGGGCTCAATGAAAAACTGTTTTTT. This encodes CASRPAGLNEKLFF. Looking up the rest from reference TRBV28 and TRBJ1-4 gives the full variable domain: DVKVTQSSRYLVKRTGEKVFLECVQDMDHENMFWYRQDPGLGLRLIYFSYDVKMKEKGDIPEGYSVSREKKERFSLILESASTNQTSMYLCASRPAGLNEKLFFGSGTQLSVL.

V usage is TRBV2 and J usage is TRBJ2-2; D remains ambiguous. The germline V and J ends were trimmed by 3 bases and 5 bases, with 7 bases remaining between them. This CDR3 spans 13 amino acids. Germline V gene lookup returns CDR1 SNHLY and CDR2 FYNNEI. The CDR3 here is CASSEGGTGELFF. The CDR3 DNA reads TGTGCCAGCAGTGAGGGCGGTACCGGGGAGCTGTTTTTT.

The gene calls are TRBV10-2 and TRBJ2-2, with 8 nucleotides matching TRBD1. The CDR3 runs to 14 residues. Germline assignment: CDR1 WSHSY and CDR2 SAAADI. V was clipped by 4 bases and J by 5 bases; unmatched bases: 3. CDR3 DNA sequence: TGCGCCAGCAGTGGGACAGGGTCAACCGGGGAGCTGTTTTTT. This gives the protein CASSGTGSTGELFF.

The chain combines TRBV18 with TRBJ1-2; TRBD1 aligns across 9 bases. Germline lookup yields CDR1 KGHSH and CDR2 LQKENI. Germline trimming cut 6 bases from V and 1 base from J; bases unmatched to any gene: 15. The CDR3 has 18 amino acids. CDR3 in amino acids: CASSPGPGQGIGNYGYTF. For the CDR3, the DNA is TGTGCCAGCTCCCCAGGTCCGGGACAGGGAATTGGTAACTATGGCTACACCTTC.

This clone is a singleton in its sample. The V and J genes are TRBV5-1 and TRBJ2-2; D perhaps matches TRBD1 (6 bases). CDR3 length equals 15 residues. The V end lost 4 bases, the J end lost 6 bases, and 16 bases lay between the germline ends. Per germline, CDR1 SGHRS and CDR2 YFSETQ. CDR3 nucleotides: TGCGCCAGCAGCGCCACAGGGAGTTGGCCCGGGGAGCTGTTTTTT. It specifies CASSATGSWPGELFF.

The J gene is TRBJ1-6, the V gene TRBV19; D not certain. The CDR3 loop spans 15 amino acids. Germline lookup yields CDR1 LNHDA and CDR2 SQIVND (reference sequence). The ends were cut back, 5 bases at V and 0 bases at J, with 8 bases in the middle. CDR3 in DNA: TGTGCCAGTAGTGAAGGCAGCTCCTATAATTCACCCCTCCACTTT. Protein sequence: CASSEGSSYNSPLHF.

The CDR3 here is CASSLDRGTGELFF. In DNA, the CDR3 is TGTGCCAGCAGCCTGGACAGGGGGACCGGGGAGCTGTTTTTT. V gene TRBV7-8 combines with J gene TRBJ2-2; 10 bases match TRBD1. The CDR3 sequence is 14 residues long. Germline V gives CDR1 SGHVS, CDR2 FQNEAQ. The trim removed 5 bases at V and 5 bases at J, leaving 2 bases unmatched.

The chain employs TRBV18 and TRBJ1-2; 8 bases are shared with TRBD1. The CDR3 extends over 15 amino acids. Germline lookup yields CDR1 KGHSH and CDR2 LQKENI. V lost 6 bases, J lost 7 bases, and 13 bases stayed unmatched. The CDR3: CASSPRTGFMGGYTF. In nucleotides, the CDR3 is TGTGCCAGCTCTCCGAGGACAGGGTTTATGGGTGGCTACACCTTC.

The V call is TRBV7-2, the J call TRBJ2-7; D not resolved. Germline-derived CDR1 and CDR2 are SGHTA and FQGNSA. Between the trimmed V and J ends, which lost 0 bases and 2 bases, there was a span of 8 bases. The CDR3 is made up of 14 amino acids. The CDR3 nucleotides read TGTGCCAGCAGCTTAGCGAGGCAGGCCTACGAGCAGTACTTC. Translated, it gives CASSLARQAYEQYF.

CDR3 bases: TGTGCCTGGTCCTGGGGTCCCCTCCAAGAGACCCAGTACTTC. Translated, it gives CAWSWGPLQETQYF. This rearrangement joins TRBV30 to TRBJ2-5; D call uncertain. CDR1 is GTSNPN, CDR2 SVGIG, per germline (reference sequence). CDR3 size: 14 residues. V was trimmed by 5 bases and J by 1 base, leaving 14 bases between them.

The gene calls are TRBV24-1 and TRBJ1-6; D not certain. Germline V CDR1 and CDR2: KGHDR, SFDVKD. V dropped 5 bases and J dropped 3 bases, with 4 bases sitting between them. This CDR3 spans 13 amino acids. CDR3 DNA: TGTGCCACCAGTGCCGGCTATAATTCACCCCTCCACTTT. This encodes CATSAGYNSPLHF.

V usage is TRBV19 and J usage is TRBJ1-1; D may be TRBD1 (5 bases). This CDR3 region has 15 residues. Trimming pared 8 bases from V and 4 bases from J, leaving 20 bases between. Germline V lookup: CDR1 LNHDA, CDR2 SQIVND (reference sequence). The CDR3 spells CASYKQATRGTEAFF. The CDR3 region has the DNA TGTGCCAGTTACAAGCAGGCGACAAGGGGCACTGAAGCTTTCTTT.

V usage is TRBV6-5 and J usage is TRBJ1-2; 9 nucleotides agree with TRBD1. The CDR3 runs to 13 residues. The J segment lost 7 bases and the V segment lost 4 bases, leaving 4 bases of the junction unmatched. Germline loops: CDR1 MNHEY, CDR2 SVGAGI. CDR3 sequence reads: CASSSDRGGGYTF. The CDR3, as DNA: TGTGCCAGCAGTTCCGACAGGGGGGGTGGCTACACCTTC.